This entry is about one T cell receptor (beta chain). The table came from immunoSEQ multiplex PCR; TCRdb's copy has only in-frame clones and leaves some out. The data hold around 31,000 clones, with less than 95% observed a single time. These data come from a study of T cell changes during pregnancy in multiple sclerosis. The CDR3 has 15 residues. CDR1 MGHRA and CDR2 YSYEKL come from the germline V gene. V shed 2 bases, J shed 7 bases, and the junction held 5 bases outside the gene matches. This chain links TRBV4-1 with TRBJ1-5; 10 bases fit TRBD1. Sequences were derived from CD8+ T cells from peripheral blood mononuclear cells, sampled in the second trimester of pregnancy. The source is a female donor with multiple sclerosis, enrolled in a pregnancy study. The CDR3 bases are TGCGCCAGCAGCCAAACGGGACAGGGGAGCCAGCCCCAGCATTTT. Its translation: CASSQTGQGSQPQHF.